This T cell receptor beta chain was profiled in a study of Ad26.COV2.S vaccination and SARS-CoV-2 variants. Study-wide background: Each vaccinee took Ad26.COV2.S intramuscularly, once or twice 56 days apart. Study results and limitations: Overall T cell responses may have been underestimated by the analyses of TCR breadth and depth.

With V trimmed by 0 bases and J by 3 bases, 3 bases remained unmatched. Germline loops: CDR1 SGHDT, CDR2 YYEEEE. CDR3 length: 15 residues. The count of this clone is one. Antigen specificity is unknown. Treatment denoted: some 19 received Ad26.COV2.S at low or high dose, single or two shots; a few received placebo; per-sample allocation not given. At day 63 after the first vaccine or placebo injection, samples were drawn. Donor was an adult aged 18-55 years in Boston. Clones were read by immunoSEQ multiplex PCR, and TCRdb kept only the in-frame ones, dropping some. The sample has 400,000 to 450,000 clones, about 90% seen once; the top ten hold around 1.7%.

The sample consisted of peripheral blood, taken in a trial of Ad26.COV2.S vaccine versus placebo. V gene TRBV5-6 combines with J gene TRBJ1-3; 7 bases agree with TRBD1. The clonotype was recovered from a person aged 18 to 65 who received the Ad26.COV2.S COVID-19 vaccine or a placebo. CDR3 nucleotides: TGTGCCAGCAGCTTGGAGGGGGCAGGTGGAAACACCATATATTTT. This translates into CASSLEGAGGNTIYF.